The 18 T cell receptor beta chains in this list originate from one sample, sequenced in a study of Tregs in tolerant kidney transplant recipients. Method: immunoSEQ multiplex PCR; TCRdb's copy keeps in-frame clones and lacks some. Among some 64,000 clones listed, approximately 98% were seen once. The material sequenced was Tregs from blood, taken before the transplant. The receptors were sampled from a human donor who received a combined kidney and bone marrow transplant.

This chain connects TRBV5-6 to TRBJ1-3; 7 bases are a match to TRBD1. CDR3 length equals 14 residues. Germline-derived CDR1 and CDR2 are SGHDT and YYEEEE. Germline trimming cut 4 bases from V and 2 bases from J; bases unmatched to any gene: 3. In nucleotides, the CDR3 is TGTGCCAGCAGCATAGGGACAGCTGGAAACACCATATATTTT. Translating it yields CASSIGTAGNTIYF. Based on the CDR3 plus reference TRBV5-6 and TRBJ1-3, the full variable domain is DAGVTQSPTHLIKTRGQQVTLRCSPKSGHDTVSWYQQALGQGPQFIFQYYEEEERQRGNFPDRFSGHQFPNYSSELNVNALLLGDSALYLCASSIGTAGNTIYFGEGSWLTVV.

The V call is TRBV7-2, the J call TRBJ2-7; TRBD1 agrees at 10 bases. J gave up 4 bases and V 8 bases, and 8 bases lay outside the gene matches. CDR1 and CDR2 from the germline V gene are SGHTA and FQGNSA. This CDR3 comprises 14 residues. The CDR3 loop reads CASLRDRGPYEQYF. CDR3 coding DNA: TGTGCCAGCCTTAGGGACAGGGGACCGTACGAGCAGTACTTC.

The chain carries TRBV7-6 and TRBJ1-5; 8 bases fit TRBD1. The germline CDR1 and CDR2 sequences are SGHVS and FNYEAQ. V shed 2 bases and J 5 bases; nucleotides not matched to a gene: 5. CDR3 length: 15 amino acids. The CDR3 coding sequence is TGTGCCAGCAGCTTAAAGACAGGGGTGTATCAGCCCCAGCATTTT. It translates to CASSLKTGVYQPQHF.

This chain links TRBV23-1 with TRBJ1-4; 8 bases fit TRBD1. TRBV23-1 carries the ORF label, with uncertain function. V gave up 2 bases and J gave up 1 base; unmatched junction bases: 3. This CDR3 is built from 16 residues. The CDR3 loop is CASSQDRGGTNEKLFF. The CDR3 nucleotides are TGCGCCAGCAGTCAAGACAGGGGAGGAACTAATGAAAAACTGTTTTTT.

V gene TRBV11-3 combines with J gene TRBJ2-5, with D possibly matching TRBD1 (6 bases). CDR1 and CDR2 from the germline V gene are SGHNT and YENEEA. The CDR3 contains 15 residues. Trimming took 6 bases from V and 1 from J, leaving 15 bases between them. In nucleotides, the CDR3 is TGTGCCAGCAGTCACAGGGCAGGGGCCCAAGAGACCCAGTACTTC. This sequence encodes CASSHRAGAQETQYF.

The chain couples TRBV28 to TRBJ2-2; D might be TRBD1 (5 bases). Germline V gene sequence: CDR1 MDHEN, CDR2 SYDVKM. The V end was cut by 1 base, the J end by 4 bases, with 10 bases between. There are 15 residues in the CDR3. CDR3: CASSLLGALTGELFF. The CDR3 DNA is TGTGCCAGCAGTTTATTAGGGGCCCTCACCGGGGAGCTGTTTTTT.

This clone was counted once. The V gene is TRBV5-1, the J gene TRBJ2-7; 7 nucleotides line up with TRBD2. This CDR3 comprises 14 residues. Per germline, CDR1 SGHRS and CDR2 YFSETQ. The ends lost 6 bases at V and 3 bases at J; junction bases unmatched: 9. The DNA for the CDR3 is TGCGCCAGCAAGGCTAGCGGAGTAGACTACGAGCAGTACTTC. Its translation: CASKASGVDYEQYF.

CDR3 amino acids: CASSPTDYTEAFF. The CDR3 coding sequence is TGCGCCAGCAGCCCTACAGATTACACTGAAGCTTTCTTT. V gene TRBV4-1 combines with J gene TRBJ1-1; D call uncertain. With 4 bases removed from V and 3 bases from J, the gap between germline ends came to 9 bases. The CDR3 runs to 13 residues. CDR1 is MGHRA and CDR2 is YSYEKL in the germline V gene.

V usage is TRBV11-3 and J usage is TRBJ2-1; TRBD2 agrees at 7 bases. The CDR3 length is 15 residues. J was trimmed by 5 bases and V by 2 bases; bases with no gene match: 6. The germline V gene has CDR1 SGHNT and CDR2 YENEEA. CDR3 amino acids: CASSLFSSGNNEQFF. The DNA for the CDR3 is TGTGCCAGCAGCTTATTCTCTAGCGGAAACAATGAGCAGTTCTTC.

The chain is built from TRBV9 and TRBJ2-7; 8 bases match TRBD2. Germline loops: CDR1 SGDLS, CDR2 YYNGEE. V lost 0 bases to trimming and J lost 2 bases; unmatched junction nucleotides: 4. The CDR3 loop spans 15 amino acids. The CDR3 spells CASSVDVGRAYEQYF. In nucleotides, the CDR3 is TGTGCCAGCAGCGTAGATGTCGGGAGGGCCTACGAGCAGTACTTC.

The J gene is TRBJ2-7, the V gene TRBV5-1; D remains ambiguous. Germline CDR1 and CDR2: SGHRS and YFSETQ. Trimming shortened V by 4 bases and J by 12 bases, and 17 bases separated the two germline ends. This CDR3 is built from 12 residues. CDR3 sequence reads: CASSIQNGGSYF. The DNA for the CDR3 is TGCGCCAGCAGCATTCAGAACGGCGGTTCGTACTTC.

The rearrangement uses TRBV19 and TRBJ2-7; a weak D match, TRBD1 (5 bases). Deletions cut 5 bases from V and 4 bases from J, with 6 bases between. Germline CDR1 and CDR2: LNHDA and SQIVND (reference sequence). The CDR3 length is 11 residues. As DNA, the CDR3 is TGTGCCAGTAGTGGGGCTTACGAGCAGTACTTC. It specifies CASSGAYEQYF.

The chain uses TRBV7-2 and TRBJ2-1, with 10 bases aligning to TRBD2. V was clipped by 5 bases and J by 5 bases; unmatched bases: 6. From germline, CDR1 is SGHTA and CDR2 FQGNSA. This CDR3 is 15 amino acids long. The CDR3 region has the DNA TGTGCCAGCAGCCCTAGCGGGAGATACCACAATGAGCAGTTCTTC. This codes for CASSPSGRYHNEQFF.

V and J are TRBV10-3 and TRBJ1-2; 7 bases agree with TRBD1. Germline assignment: CDR1 ENHRY and CDR2 SYGVKD. Trimming took 0 bases from V and 4 from J; bases not matched to a gene: 8. The CDR3 is 16 amino acids. In nucleotides, the CDR3 is TGTGCCATCAGTGAGTCTTTGAGGGGGCAGATCTATGGCTACACCTTC. Translated: CAISESLRGQIYGYTF.

V is TRBV7-7 and J is TRBJ2-5; weak D call: TRBD2 (5 bases). The CDR3 has 15 amino acids. From germline, CDR1 is SSHAT and CDR2 FNYEAQ (reference sequence). Trimming removed 4 bases at V and 3 bases at J, with 15 bases between. CDR3 DNA: TGTGCCAGCAGCTCCGGGGTCCTGCCTGAAGAGACCCAGTACTTC. It codes for CASSSGVLPEETQYF.

The chain carries TRBV4-3 and TRBJ2-3, with 8 nucleotides matching TRBD2. Trimming removed 5 bases from V and 3 bases from J; junction bases left unmatched: 7. Germline V gene sequence: CDR1 LGHNA, CDR2 YSLEER. The CDR3 has 15 amino acids. Here the CDR3 DNA reads TGCGCCAGCAGCTTAGAGCGGGAGAGAACAGATACGCAGTATTTT. It encodes CASSLERERTDTQYF.

The gene calls are TRBV2 and TRBJ2-7; D gene uncertain. This CDR3 contains 13 residues. Germline assignment: CDR1 SNHLY and CDR2 FYNNEI. Trimming cost V 0 bases and J 3 bases, with 6 bases left between them. The chain's CDR3 is CASSEAQNYEQYF. In DNA form, the CDR3 reads TGTGCCAGCAGTGAAGCACAGAACTACGAGCAGTACTTC.

The V gene is TRBV19, the J gene TRBJ1-1; D is undetermined. CDR1 is LNHDA and CDR2 is SQIVND in the germline V gene (reference sequence). With 4 bases removed from V and 5 bases from J, the gap between germline ends came to 14 bases. The CDR3 runs 14 residues. The CDR3 sequence: CASSTATGGTEAFF. The CDR3, as DNA: TGTGCCAGTAGTACCGCAACGGGAGGGACTGAAGCTTTCTTT.